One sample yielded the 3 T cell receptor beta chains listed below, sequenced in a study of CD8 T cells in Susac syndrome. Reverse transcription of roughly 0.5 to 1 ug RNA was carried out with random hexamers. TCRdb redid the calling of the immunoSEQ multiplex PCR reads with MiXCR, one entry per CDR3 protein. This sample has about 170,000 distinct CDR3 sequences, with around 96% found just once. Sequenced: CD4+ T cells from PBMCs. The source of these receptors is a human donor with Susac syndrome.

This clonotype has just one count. The CDR3 here is CAWSVAGVGSYNEQFF. In DNA form, the CDR3 reads TGTGCCTGGAGTGTAGCGGGAGTGGGCTCCTACAATGAGCAGTTCTTC. This rearrangement joins TRBV30 to TRBJ2-1; 8 bases map to TRBD2. The V and J ends lost 0 bases and 0 bases, in that order; junction bases with no gene match: 4. The CDR3 contains 16 residues. Germline values: CDR1 GTSNPN, CDR2 SVGIG (reference sequence).

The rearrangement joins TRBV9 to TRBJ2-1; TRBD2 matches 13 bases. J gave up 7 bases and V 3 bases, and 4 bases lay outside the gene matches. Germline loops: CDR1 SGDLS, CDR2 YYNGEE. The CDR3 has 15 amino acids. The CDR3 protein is CASSGPGLAGNEQFF. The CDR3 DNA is TGTGCCAGCAGCGGACCGGGACTAGCGGGGAATGAGCAGTTCTTC.

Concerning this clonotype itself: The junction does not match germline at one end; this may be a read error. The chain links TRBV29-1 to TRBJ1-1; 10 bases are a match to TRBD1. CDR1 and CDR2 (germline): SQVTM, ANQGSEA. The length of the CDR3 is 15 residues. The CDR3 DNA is TGCAGCGTAGAAGGGACAGGGGCTTTTTCTGGTGAAGCTTTCTTT. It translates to CSVEGTGAFSGEAFF.